This T cell receptor (beta chain) was recovered during a study of CD8+ T cells in alopecia areata. Overall study: Among treated patients, oral tofacitinib was administered at 5 to 10 mg twice daily. The SALT score measured affected scalp surface percentage in treated patients.

This clone was observed a few times. TCR sequencing used cDNA made by reverse transcription of extracted RNA. Here immunoSEQ multiplex PCR was the method, and the copy in TCRdb shows in-frame clones only, minus some. The data show roughly 120,000 clones, about 50% seen once. Treatment reported: oral pan-JAK inhibitor, 5-10 mg twice daily. Germline CDR1 MNHNS, CDR2 SASEGT. The CDR3 is 13 residues long. The trim removed 0 bases at V and 6 bases at J, leaving 0 bases unmatched. The TCR sequence derives from a human donor with alopecia areata. The rearrangement links TRBV6-1 to TRBJ2-3; TRBD2 matches 7 bases. Sample: CD4+ T cells sorted from blood, taken at week 4, from a patient treated with tofacitinib. The CDR3 bases are TGTGCCAGCAGTGAAGCCGGGGGGGATACGCAGTATTTT. This codes for CASSEAGGDTQYF.